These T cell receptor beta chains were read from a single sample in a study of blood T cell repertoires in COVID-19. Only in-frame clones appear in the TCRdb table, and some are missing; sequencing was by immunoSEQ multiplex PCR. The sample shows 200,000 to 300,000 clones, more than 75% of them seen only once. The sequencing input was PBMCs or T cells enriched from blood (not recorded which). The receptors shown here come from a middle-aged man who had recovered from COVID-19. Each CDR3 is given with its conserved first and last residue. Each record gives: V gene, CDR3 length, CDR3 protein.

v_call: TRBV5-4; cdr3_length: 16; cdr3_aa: CASSLMTGEGNYGYTF
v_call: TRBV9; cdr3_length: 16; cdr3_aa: CASSEIAGGAYNEQFF
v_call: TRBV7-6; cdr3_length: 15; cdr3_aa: CASSLLAGGPGTQYF
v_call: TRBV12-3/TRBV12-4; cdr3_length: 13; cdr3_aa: CASSQTVNTEAFF
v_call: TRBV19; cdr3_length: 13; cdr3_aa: CASSIGGGQPQHF
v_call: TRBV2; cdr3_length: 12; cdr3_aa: CASRRLAGEQFF
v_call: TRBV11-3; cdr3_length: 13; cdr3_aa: CASSLRSGYEQYF
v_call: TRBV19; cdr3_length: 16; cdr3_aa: CASSIMKASSGNTIYF
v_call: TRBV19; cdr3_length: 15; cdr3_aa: CASSMAPPITDTQYF
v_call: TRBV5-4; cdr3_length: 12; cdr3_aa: CASSIQDNEQFF
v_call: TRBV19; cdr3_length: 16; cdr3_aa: CASSIGLAGEEETQYF
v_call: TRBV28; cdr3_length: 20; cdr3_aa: CASSSIETPMGTGVNQPQHF
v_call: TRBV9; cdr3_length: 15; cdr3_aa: CASSVEGVPTDTQYF
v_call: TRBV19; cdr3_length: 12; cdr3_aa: CASSKGESEAFF
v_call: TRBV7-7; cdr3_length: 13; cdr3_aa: CASSTDRGQEQYF
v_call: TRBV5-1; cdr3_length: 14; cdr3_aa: CASQPTGQFPEQYF
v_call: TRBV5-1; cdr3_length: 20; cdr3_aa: CASSRTSGSHVAGSYNEQFF
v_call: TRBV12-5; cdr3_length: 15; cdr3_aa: CASGLGQGRNTEAFF
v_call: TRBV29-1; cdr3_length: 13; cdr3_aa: CSVDGLAVSEQFF
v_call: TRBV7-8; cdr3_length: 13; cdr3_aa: CASSLGHSYEQYF
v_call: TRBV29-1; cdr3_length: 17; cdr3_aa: CSVKGPAGAMGNYGYTF
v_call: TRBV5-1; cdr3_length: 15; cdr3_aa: CASSPRDRGQYEQYF
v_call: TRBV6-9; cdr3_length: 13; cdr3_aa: CASPRPPGDEQYF